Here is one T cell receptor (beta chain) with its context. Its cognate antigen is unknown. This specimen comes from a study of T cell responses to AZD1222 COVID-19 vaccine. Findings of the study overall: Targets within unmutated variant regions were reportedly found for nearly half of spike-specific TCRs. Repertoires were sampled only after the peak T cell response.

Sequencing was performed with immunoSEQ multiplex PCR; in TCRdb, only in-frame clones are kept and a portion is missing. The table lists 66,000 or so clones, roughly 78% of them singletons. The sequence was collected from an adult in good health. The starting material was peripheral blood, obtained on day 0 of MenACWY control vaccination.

CDR3 sequence reads: CASSIGQSTTDTQYF. The CDR3 coding sequence is TGTGCCAGTAGTATCGGACAGAGTACGACAGATACGCAGTATTTT. V usage is TRBV19 and J usage is TRBJ2-3, with a weak D call TRBD1 (6 bases). Trimming stripped 3 bases from V and 3 bases from J, with 13 bases between. Germline CDR1 and CDR2: LNHDA and SQIVND (reference sequence). CDR3 size: 15 residues.